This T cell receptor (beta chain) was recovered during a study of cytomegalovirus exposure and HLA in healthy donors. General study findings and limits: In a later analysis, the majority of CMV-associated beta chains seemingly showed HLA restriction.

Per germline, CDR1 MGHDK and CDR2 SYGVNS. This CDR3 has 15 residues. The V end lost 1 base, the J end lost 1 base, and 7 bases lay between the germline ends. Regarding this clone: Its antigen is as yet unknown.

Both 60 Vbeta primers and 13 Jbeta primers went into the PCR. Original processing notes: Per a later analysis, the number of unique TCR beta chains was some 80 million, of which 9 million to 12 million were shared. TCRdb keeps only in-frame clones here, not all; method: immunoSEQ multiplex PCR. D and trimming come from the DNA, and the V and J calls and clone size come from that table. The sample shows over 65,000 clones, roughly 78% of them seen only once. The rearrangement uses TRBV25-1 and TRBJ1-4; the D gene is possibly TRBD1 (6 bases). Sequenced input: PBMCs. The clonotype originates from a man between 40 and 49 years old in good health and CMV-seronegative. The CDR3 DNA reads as TGTGCCAGCAGTGAATCCAGGGGAACTAATGAAAAACTGTTTTTT. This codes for CASSESRGTNEKLFF.